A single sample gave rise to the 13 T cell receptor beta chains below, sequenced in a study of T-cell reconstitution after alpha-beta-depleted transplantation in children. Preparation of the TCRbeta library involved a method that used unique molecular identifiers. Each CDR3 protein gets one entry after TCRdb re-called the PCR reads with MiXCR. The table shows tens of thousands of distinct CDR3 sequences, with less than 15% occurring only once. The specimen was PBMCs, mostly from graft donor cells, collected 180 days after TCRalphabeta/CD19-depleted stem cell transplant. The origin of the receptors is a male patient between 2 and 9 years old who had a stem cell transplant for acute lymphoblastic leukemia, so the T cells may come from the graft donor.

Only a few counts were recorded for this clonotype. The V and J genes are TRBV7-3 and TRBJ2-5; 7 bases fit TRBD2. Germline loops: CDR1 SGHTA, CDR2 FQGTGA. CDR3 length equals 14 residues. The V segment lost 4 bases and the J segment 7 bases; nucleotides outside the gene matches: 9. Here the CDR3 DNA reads TGTGCCAGCAGCTCTTCTGGGAGGGCGGGGACCCAGTACTTC. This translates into CASSSSGRAGTQYF.

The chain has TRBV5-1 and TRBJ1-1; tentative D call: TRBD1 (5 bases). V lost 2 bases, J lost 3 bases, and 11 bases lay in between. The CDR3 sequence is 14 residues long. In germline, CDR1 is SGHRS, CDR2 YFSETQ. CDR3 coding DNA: TGCGCCAGCAGCTTCAGGGAATCGTACACTGAAGCTTTCTTT. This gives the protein CASSFRESYTEAFF. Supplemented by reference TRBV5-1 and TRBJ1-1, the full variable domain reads KAGVTQTPRYLIKTRGQQVTLSCSPISGHRSVSWYQQTPGQGLQFLFEYFSETQRNKGNFPGRFSGRQFSNSRSEMNVSTLELGDSALYLCASSFRESYTEAFFGQGTRLTVV.

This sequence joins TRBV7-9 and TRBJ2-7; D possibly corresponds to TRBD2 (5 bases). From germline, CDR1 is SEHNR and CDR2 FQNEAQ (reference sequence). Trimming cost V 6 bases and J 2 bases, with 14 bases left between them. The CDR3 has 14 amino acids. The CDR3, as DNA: TGTGCCAGCAGTTTCCTCACTAGGCCCTACGAGCAGTACTTC. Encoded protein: CASSFLTRPYEQYF.

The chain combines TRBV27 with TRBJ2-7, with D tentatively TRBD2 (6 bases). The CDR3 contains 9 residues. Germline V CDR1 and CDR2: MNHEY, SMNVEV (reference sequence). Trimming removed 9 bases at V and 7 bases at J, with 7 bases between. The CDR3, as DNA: TGTGCCAGGGCGGGGGAGCAGTACTTC. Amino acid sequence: CARAGEQYF.

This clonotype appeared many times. CDR3: CASRPRLANEQFF. In nucleotides, the CDR3 is TGTGCCAGCAGACCTCGACTAGCAAATGAGCAGTTCTTC. V usage is TRBV6-6 and J usage is TRBJ2-1, with 7 bases identical to TRBD2. Germline values: CDR1 MNHNY, CDR2 SVGAGI (reference sequence). The CDR3 extends over 13 amino acids. V lost 6 bases, J lost 7 bases, and 6 bases stayed unmatched.

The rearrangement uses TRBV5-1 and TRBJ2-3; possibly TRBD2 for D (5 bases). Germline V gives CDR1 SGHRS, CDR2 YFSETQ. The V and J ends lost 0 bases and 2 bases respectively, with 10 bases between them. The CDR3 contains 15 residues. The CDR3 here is CASSLDATTTDTQYF. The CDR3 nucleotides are TGCGCCAGCAGCTTGGATGCGACTACCACAGATACGCAGTATTTT.

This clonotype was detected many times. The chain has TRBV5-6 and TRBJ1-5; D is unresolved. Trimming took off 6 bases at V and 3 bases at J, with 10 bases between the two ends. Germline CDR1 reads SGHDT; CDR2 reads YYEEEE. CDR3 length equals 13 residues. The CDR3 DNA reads TGTGCCAGCACCCGCGGGTTCAATCAGCCCCAGCATTTT. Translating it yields CASTRGFNQPQHF.

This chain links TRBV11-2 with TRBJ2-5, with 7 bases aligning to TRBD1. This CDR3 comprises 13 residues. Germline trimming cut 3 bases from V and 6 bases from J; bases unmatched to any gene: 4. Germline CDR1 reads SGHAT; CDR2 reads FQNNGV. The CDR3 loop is CASSLTGTQTQYF. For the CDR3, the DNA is TGTGCCAGCAGCTTGACAGGGACCCAGACCCAGTACTTC. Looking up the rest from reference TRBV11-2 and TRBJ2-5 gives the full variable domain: EAGVAQSPRYKIIEKRQSVAFWCNPISGHATLYWYQQILGQGPKLLIQFQNNGVVDDSQLPKDRFSAERLKGVDSTLKIQPAKLEDSAVYLCASSLTGTQTQYFGPGTRLLVL.

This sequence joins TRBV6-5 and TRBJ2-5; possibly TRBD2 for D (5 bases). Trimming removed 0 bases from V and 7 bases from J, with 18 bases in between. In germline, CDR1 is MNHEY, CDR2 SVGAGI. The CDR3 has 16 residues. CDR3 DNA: TGTGCCAGCAGTTACTCTACTCGGCTAGCCATGGGGACCCAGTACTTC. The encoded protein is CASSYSTRLAMGTQYF.

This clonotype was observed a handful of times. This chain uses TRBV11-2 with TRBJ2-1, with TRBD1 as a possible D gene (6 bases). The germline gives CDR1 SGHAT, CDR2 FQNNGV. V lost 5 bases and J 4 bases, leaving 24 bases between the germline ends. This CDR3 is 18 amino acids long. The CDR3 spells CASSRGGPFPLGYNEQFF. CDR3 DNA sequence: TGTGCCAGCAGCCGAGGGGGACCTTTCCCACTGGGATACAATGAGCAGTTCTTC.

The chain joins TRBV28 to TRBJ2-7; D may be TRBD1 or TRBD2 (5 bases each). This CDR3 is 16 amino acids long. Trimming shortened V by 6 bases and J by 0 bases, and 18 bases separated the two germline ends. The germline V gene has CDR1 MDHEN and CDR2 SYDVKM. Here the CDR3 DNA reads TGTGCCAGCAGATCTCTGGGGACGAGTTTCTCCTACGAGCAGTACTTC. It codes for CASRSLGTSFSYEQYF. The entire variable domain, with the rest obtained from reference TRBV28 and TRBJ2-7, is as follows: DVKVTQSSRYLVKRTGEKVFLECVQDMDHENMFWYRQDPGLGLRLIYFSYDVKMKEKGDIPEGYSVSREKKERFSLILESASTNQTSMYLCASRSLGTSFSYEQYFGPGTRLTVT.

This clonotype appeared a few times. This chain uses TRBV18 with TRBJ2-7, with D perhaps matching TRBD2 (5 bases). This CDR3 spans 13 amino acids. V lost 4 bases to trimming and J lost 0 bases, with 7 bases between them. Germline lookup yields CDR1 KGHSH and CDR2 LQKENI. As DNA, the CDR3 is TGTGCCAGCTCACGCCGGGACTCCTACGAGCAGTACTTC. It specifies CASSRRDSYEQYF.

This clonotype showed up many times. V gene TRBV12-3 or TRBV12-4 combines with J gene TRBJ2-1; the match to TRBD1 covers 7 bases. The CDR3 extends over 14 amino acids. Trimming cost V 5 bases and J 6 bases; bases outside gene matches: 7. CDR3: CASSTWDSSNEQFF. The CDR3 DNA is TGTGCCAGCAGTACCTGGGACAGTTCCAATGAGCAGTTCTTC.